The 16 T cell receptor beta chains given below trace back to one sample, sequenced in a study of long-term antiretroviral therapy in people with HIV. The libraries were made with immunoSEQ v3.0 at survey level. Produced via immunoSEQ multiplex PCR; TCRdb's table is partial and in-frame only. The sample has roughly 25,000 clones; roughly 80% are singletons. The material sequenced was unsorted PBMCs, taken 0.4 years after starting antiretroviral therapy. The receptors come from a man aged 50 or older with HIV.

The CDR3 DNA reads TGTGCCAGCAGCTATACAGAGACCCAGTACTTC. This encodes CASSYTETQYF. The chain recombines TRBV6-1 with TRBJ2-5; D not certain. This CDR3 has 11 amino acids. CDR1 and CDR2 (germline): MNHNS, SASEGT. Trimming stripped 6 bases from V and 4 bases from J, with 6 bases between.

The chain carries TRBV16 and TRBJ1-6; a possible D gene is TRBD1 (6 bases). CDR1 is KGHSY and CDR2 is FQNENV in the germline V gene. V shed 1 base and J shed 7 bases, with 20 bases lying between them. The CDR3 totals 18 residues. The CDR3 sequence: CASSQYLFGGRSNSPLHF. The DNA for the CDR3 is TGTGCCAGCAGCCAATACCTATTCGGGGGCAGGTCAAATTCACCCCTCCACTTT.

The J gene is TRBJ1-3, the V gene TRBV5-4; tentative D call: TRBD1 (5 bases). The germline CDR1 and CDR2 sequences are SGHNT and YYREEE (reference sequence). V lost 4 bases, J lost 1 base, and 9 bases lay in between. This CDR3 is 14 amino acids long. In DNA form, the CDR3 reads TGTGCCAGCAGCCGACAGCTATCTGGAAACACCATATATTTT. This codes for CASSRQLSGNTIYF.

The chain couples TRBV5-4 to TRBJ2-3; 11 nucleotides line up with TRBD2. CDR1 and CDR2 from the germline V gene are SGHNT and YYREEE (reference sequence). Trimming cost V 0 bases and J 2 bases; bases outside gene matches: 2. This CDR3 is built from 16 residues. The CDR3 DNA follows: TGTGCCAGCAGCTTGGTAGCGGGGGGGAACACAGATACGCAGTATTTT. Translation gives CASSLVAGGNTDTQYF. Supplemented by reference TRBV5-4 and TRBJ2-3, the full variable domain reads ETGVTQSPTHLIKTRGQQVTLRCSSQSGHNTVSWYQQALGQGPQFIFQYYREEENGRGNFPPRFSGLQFPNYSSELNVNALELDDSALYLCASSLVAGGNTDTQYFGPGTRLTVL.

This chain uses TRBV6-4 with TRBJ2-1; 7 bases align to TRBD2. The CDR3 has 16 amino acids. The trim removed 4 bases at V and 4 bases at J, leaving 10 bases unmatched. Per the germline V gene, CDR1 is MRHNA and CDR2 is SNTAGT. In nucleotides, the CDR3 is TGTGCCAGCAGTGTAACCCTCGGGGGGAGATACAATGAGCAGTTCTTC. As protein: CASSVTLGGRYNEQFF.

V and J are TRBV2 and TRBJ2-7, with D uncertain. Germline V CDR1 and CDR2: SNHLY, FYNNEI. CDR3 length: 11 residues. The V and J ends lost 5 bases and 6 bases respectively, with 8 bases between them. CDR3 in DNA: TGTGCCAGCAGTTTTGTAGGCGAGCAGTACTTC. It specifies CASSFVGEQYF.

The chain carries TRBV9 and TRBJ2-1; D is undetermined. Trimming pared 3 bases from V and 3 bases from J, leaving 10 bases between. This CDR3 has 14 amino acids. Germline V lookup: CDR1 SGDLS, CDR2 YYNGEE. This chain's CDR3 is CASSGIRFYNEQFF. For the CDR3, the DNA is TGTGCCAGCAGCGGGATTCGGTTCTACAATGAGCAGTTCTTC.

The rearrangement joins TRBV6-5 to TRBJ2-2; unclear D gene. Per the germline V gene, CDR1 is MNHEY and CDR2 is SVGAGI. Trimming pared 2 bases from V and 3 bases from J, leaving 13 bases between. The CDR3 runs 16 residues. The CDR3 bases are TGTGCCAGCAGTTACCAGGCGGCTGGTTACACCGGGGAGCTGTTTTTT. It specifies CASSYQAAGYTGELFF.

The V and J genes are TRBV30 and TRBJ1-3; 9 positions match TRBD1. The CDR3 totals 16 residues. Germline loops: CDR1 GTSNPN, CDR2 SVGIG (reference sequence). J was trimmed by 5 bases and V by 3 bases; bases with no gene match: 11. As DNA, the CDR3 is TGTGCCTGGAGCGCCGGGACAGGGAGGAAGCGAAACACCATATATTTT. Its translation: CAWSAGTGRKRNTIYF.

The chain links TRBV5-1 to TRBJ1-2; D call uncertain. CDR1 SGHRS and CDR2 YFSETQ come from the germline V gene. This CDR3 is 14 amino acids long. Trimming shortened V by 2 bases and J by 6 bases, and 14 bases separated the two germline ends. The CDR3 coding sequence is TGCGCCAGCAGCTTTACGACTGAACCACATGGCTACACCTTC. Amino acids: CASSFTTEPHGYTF.

The CDR3 DNA reads TGTGCCAGCAGTTCACCCGGGACAGGGGGCTATGGCTACACCTTC. This gives the protein CASSSPGTGGYGYTF. This chain links TRBV27 with TRBJ1-2; 11 bases match TRBD1. CDR1 and CDR2 (germline): MNHEY, SMNVEV (reference sequence). The V and J ends lost 4 bases and 4 bases, in that order; junction bases with no gene match: 5. CDR3 size: 15 residues.

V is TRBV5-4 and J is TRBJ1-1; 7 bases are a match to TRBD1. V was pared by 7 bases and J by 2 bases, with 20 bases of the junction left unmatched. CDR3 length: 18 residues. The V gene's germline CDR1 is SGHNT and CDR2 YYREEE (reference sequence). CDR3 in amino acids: CASQGRDRQSRLNTEAFF. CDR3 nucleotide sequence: TGTGCCAGCCAGGGCAGGGACAGACAGTCTAGGTTAAACACTGAAGCTTTCTTT.

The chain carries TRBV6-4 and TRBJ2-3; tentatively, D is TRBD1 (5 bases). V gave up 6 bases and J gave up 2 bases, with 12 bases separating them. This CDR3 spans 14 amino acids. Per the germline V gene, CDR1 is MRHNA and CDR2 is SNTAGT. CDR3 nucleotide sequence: TGTGCCAGCAGCGCAGGGCTCGACACAGATACGCAGTATTTT. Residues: CASSAGLDTDTQYF.

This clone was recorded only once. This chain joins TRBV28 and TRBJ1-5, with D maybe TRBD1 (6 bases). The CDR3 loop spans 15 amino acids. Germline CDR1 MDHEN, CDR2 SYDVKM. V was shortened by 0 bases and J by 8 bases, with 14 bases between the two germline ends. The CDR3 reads CASSLWTQGREPQHF. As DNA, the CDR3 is TGTGCCAGCAGTTTATGGACTCAGGGGAGGGAGCCCCAGCATTTT.

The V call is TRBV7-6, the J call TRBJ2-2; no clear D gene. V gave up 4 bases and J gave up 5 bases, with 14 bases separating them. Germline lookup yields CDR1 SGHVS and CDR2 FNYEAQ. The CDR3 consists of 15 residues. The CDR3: CASSSLSIGTGELFF. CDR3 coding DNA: TGTGCCAGCAGCTCCCTGTCAATCGGGACCGGGGAGCTGTTTTTT.

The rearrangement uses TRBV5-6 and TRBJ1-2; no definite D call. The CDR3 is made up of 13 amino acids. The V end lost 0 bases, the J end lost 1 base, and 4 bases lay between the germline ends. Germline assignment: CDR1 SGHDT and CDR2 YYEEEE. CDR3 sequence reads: CASSLGGNYGYTF. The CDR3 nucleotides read TGTGCCAGCAGCTTGGGGGGTAACTATGGCTACACCTTC.